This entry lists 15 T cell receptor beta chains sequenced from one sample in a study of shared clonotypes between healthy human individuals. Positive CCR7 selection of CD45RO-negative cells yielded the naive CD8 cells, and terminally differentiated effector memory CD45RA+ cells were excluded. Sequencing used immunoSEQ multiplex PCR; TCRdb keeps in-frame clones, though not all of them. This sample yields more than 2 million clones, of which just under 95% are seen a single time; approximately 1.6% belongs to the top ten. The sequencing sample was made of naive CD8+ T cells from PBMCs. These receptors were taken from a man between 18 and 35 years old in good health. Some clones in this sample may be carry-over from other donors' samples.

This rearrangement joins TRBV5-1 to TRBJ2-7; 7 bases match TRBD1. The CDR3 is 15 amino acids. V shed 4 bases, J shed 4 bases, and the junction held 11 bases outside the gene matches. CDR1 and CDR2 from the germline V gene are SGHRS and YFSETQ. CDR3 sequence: CASSPDVGQEYEQYF. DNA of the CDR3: TGCGCCAGCAGCCCGGACGTAGGACAGGAGTACGAGCAGTACTTC. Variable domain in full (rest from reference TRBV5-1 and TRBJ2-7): KAGVTQTPRYLIKTRGQQVTLSCSPISGHRSVSWYQQTPGQGLQFLFEYFSETQRNKGNFPGRFSGRQFSNSRSEMNVSTLELGDSALYLCASSPDVGQEYEQYFGPGTRLTVT.

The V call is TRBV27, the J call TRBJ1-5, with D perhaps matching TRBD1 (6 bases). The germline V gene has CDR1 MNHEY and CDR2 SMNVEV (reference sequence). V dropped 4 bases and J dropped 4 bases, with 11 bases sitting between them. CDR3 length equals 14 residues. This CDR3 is CASSYMTGNQPQHF. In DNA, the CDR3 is TGTGCCAGCAGTTATATGACAGGTAATCAGCCCCAGCATTTT.

The CDR3 DNA is TGCAGCGTCAAGGTTCCGGAGGACTATGGCTACACCTTC. It encodes CSVKVPEDYGYTF. V gene TRBV29-1 combines with J gene TRBJ1-2; unclear D gene. The CDR3 loop spans 13 amino acids. Trimming took off 6 bases at V and 3 bases at J, with 14 bases between the two ends. Germline CDR1 reads SQVTM; CDR2 reads ANQGSEA.

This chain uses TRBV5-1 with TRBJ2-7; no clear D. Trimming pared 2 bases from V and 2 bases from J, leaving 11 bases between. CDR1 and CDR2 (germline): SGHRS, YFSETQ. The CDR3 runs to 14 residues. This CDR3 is CASSFNGPTYEQYF. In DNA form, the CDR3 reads TGCGCCAGCAGCTTTAACGGGCCGACCTACGAGCAGTACTTC.

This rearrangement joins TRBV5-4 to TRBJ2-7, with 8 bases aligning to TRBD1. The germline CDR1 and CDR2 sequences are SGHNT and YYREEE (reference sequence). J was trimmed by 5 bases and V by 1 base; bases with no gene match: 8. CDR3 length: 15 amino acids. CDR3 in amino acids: CASSLRTGISDEQYF. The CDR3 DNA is TGTGCCAGCAGCTTGCGGACAGGGATATCGGACGAGCAGTACTTC.

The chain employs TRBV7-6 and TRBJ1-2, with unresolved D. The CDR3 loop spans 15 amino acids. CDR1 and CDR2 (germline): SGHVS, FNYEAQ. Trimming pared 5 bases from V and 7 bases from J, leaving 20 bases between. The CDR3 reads CASSPLFSGSSGYTF. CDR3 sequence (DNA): TGTGCCAGCAGCCCCCTTTTTTCGGGGAGCAGTGGCTACACCTTC.

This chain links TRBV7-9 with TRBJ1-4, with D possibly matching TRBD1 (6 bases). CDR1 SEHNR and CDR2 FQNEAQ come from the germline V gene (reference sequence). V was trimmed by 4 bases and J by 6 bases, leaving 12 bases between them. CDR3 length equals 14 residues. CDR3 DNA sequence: TGTGCCAGCAGCTCGGACAGCACCTATGAAAAACTGTTTTTT. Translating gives CASSSDSTYEKLFF.

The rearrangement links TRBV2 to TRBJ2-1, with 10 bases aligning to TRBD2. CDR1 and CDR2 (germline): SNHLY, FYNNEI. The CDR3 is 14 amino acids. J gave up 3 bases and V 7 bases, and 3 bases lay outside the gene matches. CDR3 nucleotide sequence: TGTGCCAGCATAGGACTAGCGGACTACAATGAGCAGTTCTTC. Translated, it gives CASIGLADYNEQFF.

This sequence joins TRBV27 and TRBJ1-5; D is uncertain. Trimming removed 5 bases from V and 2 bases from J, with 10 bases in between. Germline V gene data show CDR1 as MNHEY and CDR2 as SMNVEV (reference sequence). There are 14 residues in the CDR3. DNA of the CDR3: TGTGCCAGCAGTCCAATCGGGGGCAATCAGCCCCAGCATTTT. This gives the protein CASSPIGGNQPQHF.

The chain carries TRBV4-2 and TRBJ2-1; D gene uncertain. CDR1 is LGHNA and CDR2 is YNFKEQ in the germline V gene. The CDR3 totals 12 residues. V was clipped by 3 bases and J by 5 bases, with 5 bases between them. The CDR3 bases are TGTGCCAGCAGCCAGATAAACAATGAGCAGTTCTTC. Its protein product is CASSQINNEQFF.

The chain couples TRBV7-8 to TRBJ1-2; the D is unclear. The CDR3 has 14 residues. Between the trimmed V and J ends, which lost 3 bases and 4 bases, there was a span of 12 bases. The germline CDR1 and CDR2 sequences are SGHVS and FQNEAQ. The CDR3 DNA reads TGTGCCAGCAGCTTCGACGGCTTTGGCTATGGCTACACCTTC. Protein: CASSFDGFGYGYTF.

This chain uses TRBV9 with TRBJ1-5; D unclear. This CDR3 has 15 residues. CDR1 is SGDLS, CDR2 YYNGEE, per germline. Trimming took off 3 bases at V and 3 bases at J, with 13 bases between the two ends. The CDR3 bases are TGTGCCAGCAGCGGTGGCCTTAAAGACAATCAGCCCCAGCATTTT. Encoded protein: CASSGGLKDNQPQHF.

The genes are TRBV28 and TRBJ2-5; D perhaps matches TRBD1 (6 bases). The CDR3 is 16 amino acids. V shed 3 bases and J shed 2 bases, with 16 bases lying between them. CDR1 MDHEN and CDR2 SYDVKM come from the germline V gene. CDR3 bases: TGTGCCAGCAGTTTGCAACAGGGCCTAGAGCAAGAGACCCAGTACTTC. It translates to CASSLQQGLEQETQYF. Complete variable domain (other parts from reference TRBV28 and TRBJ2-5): DVKVTQSSRYLVKRTGEKVFLECVQDMDHENMFWYRQDPGLGLRLIYFSYDVKMKEKGDIPEGYSVSREKKERFSLILESASTNQTSMYLCASSLQQGLEQETQYFGPGTRLLVL.

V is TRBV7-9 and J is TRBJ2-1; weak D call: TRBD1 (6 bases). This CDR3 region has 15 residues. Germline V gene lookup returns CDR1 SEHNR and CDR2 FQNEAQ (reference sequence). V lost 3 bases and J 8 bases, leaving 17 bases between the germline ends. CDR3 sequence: CASSFLPQGFDEQFF. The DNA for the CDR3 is TGTGCCAGCAGCTTCCTCCCACAGGGTTTCGATGAGCAGTTCTTC.

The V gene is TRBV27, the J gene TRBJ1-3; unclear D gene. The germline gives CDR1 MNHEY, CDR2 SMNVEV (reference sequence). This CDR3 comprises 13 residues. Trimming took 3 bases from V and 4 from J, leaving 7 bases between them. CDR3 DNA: TGTGCCAGCAGTTTGGGTTGGGGAAACACCATATATTTT. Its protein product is CASSLGWGNTIYF.